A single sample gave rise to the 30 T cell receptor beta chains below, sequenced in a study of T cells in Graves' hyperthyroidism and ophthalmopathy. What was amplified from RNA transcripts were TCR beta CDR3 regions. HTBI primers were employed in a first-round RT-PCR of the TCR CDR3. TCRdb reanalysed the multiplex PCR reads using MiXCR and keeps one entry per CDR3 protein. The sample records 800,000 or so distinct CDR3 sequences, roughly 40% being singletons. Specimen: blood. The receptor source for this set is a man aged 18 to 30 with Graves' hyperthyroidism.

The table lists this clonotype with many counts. CDR3 coding DNA: TGCAGTGCCGGGGGGCCCAAAGAGACCCAGTACTTC. This sequence encodes CSAGGPKETQYF. The V gene is TRBV29-1, the J gene TRBJ2-5; D may be TRBD2 (7 bases). The germline V gene has CDR1 SQVTM and CDR2 ANQGSEA. The CDR3 length is 12 residues.

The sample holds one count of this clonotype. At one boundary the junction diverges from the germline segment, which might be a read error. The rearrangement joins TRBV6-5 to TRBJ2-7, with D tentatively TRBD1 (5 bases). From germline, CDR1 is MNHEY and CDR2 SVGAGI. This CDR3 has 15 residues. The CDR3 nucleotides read TGTGCCAGCAGTTACATCGACAGTCGATCCTACGAGGAGTACTTC. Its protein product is CASSYIDSRSYEEYF.

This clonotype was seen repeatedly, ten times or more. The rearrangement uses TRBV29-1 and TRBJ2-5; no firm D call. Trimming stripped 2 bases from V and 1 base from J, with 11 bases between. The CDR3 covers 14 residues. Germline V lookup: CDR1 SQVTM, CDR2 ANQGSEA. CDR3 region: CSVELRNPQETQYF. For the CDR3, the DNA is TGCAGCGTTGAACTAAGGAATCCCCAAGAGACCCAGTACTTC. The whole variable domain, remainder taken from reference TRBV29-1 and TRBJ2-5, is SAVISQKPSRDICQRGTSLTIQCQVDSQVTMMFWYRQQPGQSLTLIATANQGSEATYESGFVIDKFPISRPNLTFSTLTVSNMSPEDSSIYLCSVELRNPQETQYFGPGTRLLVL.

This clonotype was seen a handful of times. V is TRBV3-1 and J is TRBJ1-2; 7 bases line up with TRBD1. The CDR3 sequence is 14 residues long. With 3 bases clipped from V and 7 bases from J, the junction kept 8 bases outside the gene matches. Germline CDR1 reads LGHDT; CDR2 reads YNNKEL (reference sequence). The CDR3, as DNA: TGTGCCAGCAGCCACGCCGACAGGGTAGCTGGCTACACCTTC. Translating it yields CASSHADRVAGYTF.

This CDR3 reads CASSDIPDGELFF. Written as DNA, the CDR3 is TGTGCCAGCAGTGATATTCCGGACGGTGAACTGTTTTTT. The chain employs TRBV6-1 and TRBJ1-4; D unclear. The CDR3 has 13 amino acids. Germline V gives CDR1 MNHNS, CDR2 SASEGT. V lost 3 bases to trimming and J lost 12 bases, with 14 bases between them.

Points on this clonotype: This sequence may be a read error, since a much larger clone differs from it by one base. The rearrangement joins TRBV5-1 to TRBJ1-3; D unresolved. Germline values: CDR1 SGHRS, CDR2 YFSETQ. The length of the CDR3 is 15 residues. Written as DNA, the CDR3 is TGCGCCAGCAGCTTGAGTCAGAGCTCTGGAAACACCATGTATTTT. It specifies CASSLSQSSGNTMYF.

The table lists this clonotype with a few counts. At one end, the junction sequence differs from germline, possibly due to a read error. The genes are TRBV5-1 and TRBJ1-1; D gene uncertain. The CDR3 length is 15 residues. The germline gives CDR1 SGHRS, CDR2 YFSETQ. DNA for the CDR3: TGTGCCAGCAGCCTGGGGAGTCTTGTAAACACTGAAGCTTTCTTT. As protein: CASSLGSLVNTEAFF.

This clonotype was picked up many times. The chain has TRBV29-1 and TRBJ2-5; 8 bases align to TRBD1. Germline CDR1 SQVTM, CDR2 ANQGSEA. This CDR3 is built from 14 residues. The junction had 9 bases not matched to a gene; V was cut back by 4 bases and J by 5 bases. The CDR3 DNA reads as TGCAGCGTTGCGGGCACGGACAGGGTGGAGACCCAGTACTTC. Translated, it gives CSVAGTDRVETQYF.

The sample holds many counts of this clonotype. The CDR3 DNA is TGTGCCAGCACCTGGGAGGGGGTTCCCAGCAATGGCTACACCTTC. As protein: CASTWEGVPSNGYTF. The rearrangement joins TRBV7-9 to TRBJ1-2; tentative D call: TRBD1 (6 bases). The V end lost 7 bases, the J end lost 6 bases, and 21 bases lay between the germline ends. This CDR3 has 15 residues. Germline lookup yields CDR1 SEHNR and CDR2 FQNEAQ (reference sequence). Looking up the rest from reference TRBV7-9 and TRBJ1-2 gives the full variable domain: DTGVSQNPRHKITKRGQNVTFRCDPISEHNRLYWYRQTLGQGPEFLTYFQNEAQLEKSRLLSDRFSAERPKGSFSTLEIQRTEQGDSAMYLCASTWEGVPSNGYTFGSGTRLTVV.

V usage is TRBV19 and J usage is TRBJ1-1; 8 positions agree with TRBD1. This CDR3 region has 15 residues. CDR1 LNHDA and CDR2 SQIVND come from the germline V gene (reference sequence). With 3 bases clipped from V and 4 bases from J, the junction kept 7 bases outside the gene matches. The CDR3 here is CASSIGAGGGTEAFF. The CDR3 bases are TGTGCCAGTAGTATTGGGGCAGGGGGCGGCACTGAAGCTTTCTTT.

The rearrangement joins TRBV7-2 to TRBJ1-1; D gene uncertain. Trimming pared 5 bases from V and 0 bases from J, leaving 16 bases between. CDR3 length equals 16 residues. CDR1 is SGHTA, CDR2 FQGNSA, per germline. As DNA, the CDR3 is TGTGCCAGCAGCCCAGGCTCAGCGGGATTGAACACTGAAGCTTTCTTT. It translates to CASSPGSAGLNTEAFF.

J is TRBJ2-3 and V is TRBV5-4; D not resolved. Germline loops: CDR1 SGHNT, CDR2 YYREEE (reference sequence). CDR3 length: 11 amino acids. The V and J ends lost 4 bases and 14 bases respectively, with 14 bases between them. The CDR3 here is CASSPGQGRYF. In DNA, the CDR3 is TGTGCCAGCAGCCCGGGCCAAGGACGGTATTTT.

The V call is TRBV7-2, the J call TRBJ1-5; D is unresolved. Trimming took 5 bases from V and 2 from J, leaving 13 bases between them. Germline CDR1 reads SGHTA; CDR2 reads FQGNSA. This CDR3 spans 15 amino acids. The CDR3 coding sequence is TGTGCCAGCAGCCCCCTCCCTGGGGGCAATCAGCCCCAGCATTTT. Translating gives CASSPLPGGNQPQHF.

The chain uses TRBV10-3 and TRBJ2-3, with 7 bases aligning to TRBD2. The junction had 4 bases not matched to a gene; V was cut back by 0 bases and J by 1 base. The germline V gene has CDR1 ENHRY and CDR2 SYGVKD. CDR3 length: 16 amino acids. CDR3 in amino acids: CAISESRAGGTDTQYF. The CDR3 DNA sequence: TGTGCCATCAGTGAGTCGAGGGCGGGAGGCACAGATACGCAGTATTTT.

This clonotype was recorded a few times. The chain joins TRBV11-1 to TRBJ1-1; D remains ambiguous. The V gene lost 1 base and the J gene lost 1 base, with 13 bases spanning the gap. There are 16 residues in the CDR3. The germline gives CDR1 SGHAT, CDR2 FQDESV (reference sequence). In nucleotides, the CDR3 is TGTGCCAGCAGCTTAGTGGTGGCACCCGGGAACACTGAAGCTTTCTTT. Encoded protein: CASSLVVAPGNTEAFF.

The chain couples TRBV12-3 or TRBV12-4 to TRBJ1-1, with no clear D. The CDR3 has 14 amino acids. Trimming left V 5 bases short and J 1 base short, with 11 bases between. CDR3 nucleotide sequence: TGTGCCAGCAGTACCCGAAGGTCGAACACTGAAGCTTTCTTT. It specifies CASSTRRSNTEAFF.

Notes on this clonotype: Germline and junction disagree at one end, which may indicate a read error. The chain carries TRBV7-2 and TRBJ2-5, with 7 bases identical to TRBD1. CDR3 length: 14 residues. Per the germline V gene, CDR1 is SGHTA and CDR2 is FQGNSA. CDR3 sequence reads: CASSLDHRGEAQYF. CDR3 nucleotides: TGTGCCAGCAGCTTAGATCACAGGGGAGAGGCCCAGTACTTC.

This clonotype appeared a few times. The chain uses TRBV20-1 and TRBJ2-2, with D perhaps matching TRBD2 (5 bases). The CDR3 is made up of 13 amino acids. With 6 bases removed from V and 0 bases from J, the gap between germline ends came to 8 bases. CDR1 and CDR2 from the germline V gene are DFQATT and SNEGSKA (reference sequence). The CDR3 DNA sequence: TGCAGTGCGCAGCGGACGAACACCGGGGAGCTGTTTTTT. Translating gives CSAQRTNTGELFF.

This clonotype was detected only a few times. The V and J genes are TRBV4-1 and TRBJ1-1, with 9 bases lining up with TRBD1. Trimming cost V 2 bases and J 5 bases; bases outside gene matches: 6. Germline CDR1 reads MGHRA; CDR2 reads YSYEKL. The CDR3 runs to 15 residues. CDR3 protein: CASSQRTGDLTEAFF. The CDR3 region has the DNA TGCGCCAGCAGCCAAAGGACAGGGGACTTAACTGAAGCTTTCTTT.

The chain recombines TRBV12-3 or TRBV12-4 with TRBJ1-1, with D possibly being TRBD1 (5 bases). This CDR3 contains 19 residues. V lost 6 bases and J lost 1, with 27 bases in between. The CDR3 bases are TGTGCCAGCAGCTATAACTTGGGGACCGTTTACTTTTCGAACACTGAAGCTTTCTTT. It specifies CASSYNLGTVYFSNTEAFF.

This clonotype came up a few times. The DNA for the CDR3 is TGTGCCAGCAGCGGATTAGCGGGAGGGCCGGGTACAGAGACCCAGTACTTC. Encoded protein: CASSGLAGGPGTETQYF. The genes are TRBV7-9 and TRBJ2-5; 11 nucleotides agree with TRBD2. CDR3 length: 17 residues. V lost 5 bases, J lost 4 bases, and 12 bases stayed unmatched. Germline V gives CDR1 SEHNR, CDR2 FQNEAQ (reference sequence).

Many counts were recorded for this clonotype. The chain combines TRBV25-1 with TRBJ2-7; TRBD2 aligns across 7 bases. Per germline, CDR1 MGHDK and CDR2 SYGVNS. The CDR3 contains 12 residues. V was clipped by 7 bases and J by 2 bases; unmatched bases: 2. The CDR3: CASMGGTYEQYF. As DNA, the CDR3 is TGTGCCAGCATGGGAGGGACCTACGAGCAGTACTTC.

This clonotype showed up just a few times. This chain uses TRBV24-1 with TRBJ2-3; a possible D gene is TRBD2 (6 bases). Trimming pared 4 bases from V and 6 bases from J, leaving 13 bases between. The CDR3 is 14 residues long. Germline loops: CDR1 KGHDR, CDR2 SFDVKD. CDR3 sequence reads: CATSDPGVEDTQYF. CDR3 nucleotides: TGTGCCACCAGTGACCCGGGAGTGGAGGATACGCAGTATTTT.

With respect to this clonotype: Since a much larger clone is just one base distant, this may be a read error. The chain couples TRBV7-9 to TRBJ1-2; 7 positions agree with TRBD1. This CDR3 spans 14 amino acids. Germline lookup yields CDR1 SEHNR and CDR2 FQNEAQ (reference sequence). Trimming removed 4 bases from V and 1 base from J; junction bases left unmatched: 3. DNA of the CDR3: TGTGCCAGCAGCTCAGGGGGATTTAACTATGGCTACACCTTC. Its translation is CASSSGGFNYGYTF.

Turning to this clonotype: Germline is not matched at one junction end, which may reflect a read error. The CDR3 DNA reads as TGCGCCAGCAGCCCCCACTTGGAGGAAACTGAAGCTTTCTTT. Amino acids: CASSPHLEETEAFF. The J gene is TRBJ1-1, the V gene TRBV7-9; D is ambiguous. CDR3 size: 14 residues. Germline V gene sequence: CDR1 SEHNR, CDR2 FQNEAQ (reference sequence). Together with reference TRBV7-9 and TRBJ1-1, the CDR3 gives the full variable domain: DTGVSQNPRHKITKRGQNVTFRCDPISEHNRLYWYRQTLGQGPEFLTYFQNEAQLEKSRLLSDRFSAERPKGSFSTLEIQRTEQGDSAMYLCASSPHLEETEAFFGQGTRLTVV.

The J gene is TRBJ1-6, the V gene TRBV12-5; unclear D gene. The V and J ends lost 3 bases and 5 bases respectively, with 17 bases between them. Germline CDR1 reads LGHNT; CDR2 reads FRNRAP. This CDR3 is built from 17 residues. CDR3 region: CASGFLTTESNNSPLHF. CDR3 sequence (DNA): TGTGCTAGTGGTTTCCTGACAACCGAGAGTAATAATTCACCCCTCCACTTT.

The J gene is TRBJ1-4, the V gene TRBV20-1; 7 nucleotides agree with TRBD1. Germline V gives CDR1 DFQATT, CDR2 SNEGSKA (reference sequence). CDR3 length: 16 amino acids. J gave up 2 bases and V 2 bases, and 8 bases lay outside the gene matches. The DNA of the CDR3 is TGCAGTGCTAGAATGGACAGGAGTATCACTAATGAAAAACTGTTTTTT. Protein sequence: CSARMDRSITNEKLFF.

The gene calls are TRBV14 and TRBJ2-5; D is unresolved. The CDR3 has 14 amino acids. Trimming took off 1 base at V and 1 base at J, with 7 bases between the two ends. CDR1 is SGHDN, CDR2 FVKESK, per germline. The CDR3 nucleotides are TGTGCCAGCAGCCAAGTTGGGTCCCAAGAGACCCAGTACTTC. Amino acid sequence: CASSQVGSQETQYF.

CDR3 DNA sequence: TGTGCCAGTAGTATTGGGACGGAGACCTACGAGCAGTACTTC. Its protein is CASSIGTETYEQYF. V and J are TRBV19 and TRBJ2-7; D might be TRBD1 or TRBD2, each matching 5 bases. Germline CDR1 and CDR2: LNHDA and SQIVND (reference sequence). The CDR3 loop spans 14 amino acids. With 3 bases removed from V and 2 bases from J, the gap between germline ends came to 11 bases.

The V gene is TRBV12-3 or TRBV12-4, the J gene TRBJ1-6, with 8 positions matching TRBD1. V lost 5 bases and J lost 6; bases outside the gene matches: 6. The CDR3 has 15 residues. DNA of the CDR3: TGTGCCAGCAGTCCCGGACAGGGCCTTAATTCACCCCTCCACTTT. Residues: CASSPGQGLNSPLHF.